The 26 T cell receptor beta chains given below trace back to one sample, sequenced in a study of OX40 agonist ivuxolimab in advanced cancers. The data were produced by immunoSEQ multiplex PCR, yet TCRdb's version contains in-frame clones alone and is incomplete. The data contain roughly 88,000 clones, about 89% of them singletons. The specimen comprised CD4+ or CD8+ T cells sorted from blood, sampled in a trial of the OX40 agonist ivuxolimab. These receptors came from an adult with an advanced solid tumor such as melanoma, head and neck, liver or kidney cancer.

This clone was found a few times. The chain joins TRBV18 to TRBJ2-2, with D unresolved. V lost 0 bases, J lost 5 bases, and 7 bases lay in between. Germline CDR1 KGHSH, CDR2 LQKENI. CDR3 length equals 14 residues. CDR3 in DNA: TGTGCCAGCTCACCACCGAAGGAGACCGGGGAGCTGTTTTTT. It encodes CASSPPKETGELFF.

The gene calls are TRBV6-1 and TRBJ2-2; D uncertain. This CDR3 contains 11 residues. The germline V gene has CDR1 MNHNS and CDR2 SASEGT. V was cut by 3 bases and J by 9 bases, with 5 bases left in between. The CDR3 loop reads CASSESRELFF. The CDR3 coding sequence is TGTGCCAGCAGTGAGTCAAGGGAGCTGTTTTTT.

V gene TRBV5-5 combines with J gene TRBJ2-7; no clear D gene. The CDR3 consists of 12 residues. The V gene's germline CDR1 is SGHKS and CDR2 YYEKEE (reference sequence). V was shortened by 0 bases and J by 3 bases, with 4 bases between the two germline ends. CDR3 coding DNA: TGTGCCAGCAGCTTGGGAGTCTACGAGCAGTACTTC. This codes for CASSLGVYEQYF.

J is TRBJ1-1 and V is TRBV7-3, with 9 bases identical to TRBD1. Unmatched junction bases numbered 12, after V lost 2 bases and J lost 11 bases. Germline lookup yields CDR1 SGHTA and CDR2 FQGTGA. This CDR3 comprises 15 residues. CDR3 protein: CASSLVDRGGNFAFF. In DNA, the CDR3 is TGTGCCAGCAGCTTAGTCGACAGGGGGGGCAATTTTGCTTTCTTT.

DNA of the CDR3: TGTGCCAGCAGCTTTTCTAGGACTAGCACTTACAATGAGCAGTTCTTC. Translating it yields CASSFSRTSTYNEQFF. The V and J genes are TRBV11-3 and TRBJ2-1; TRBD2 aligns across 8 bases. J gave up 4 bases and V 3 bases, and 8 bases lay outside the gene matches. CDR3 length equals 16 residues. Germline CDR1 reads SGHNT; CDR2 reads YENEEA. The whole variable domain, remainder taken from reference TRBV11-3 and TRBJ2-1, is EAGVVQSPRYKIIEKKQPVAFWCNPISGHNTLYWYLQNLGQGPELLIRYENEEAVDDSQLPKDRFSAERLKGVDSTLKIQPAELGDSAVYLCASSFSRTSTYNEQFFGPGTRLTVL.

The chain is built from TRBV4-2 and TRBJ2-3; TRBD1 matches at 9 bases. Germline CDR1 and CDR2: LGHNA and YNFKEQ. V gave up 1 base and J gave up 6 bases; unmatched junction bases: 5. The CDR3 loop spans 15 amino acids. Here the CDR3 DNA reads TGTGCCAGCAGCCAAGGAGACAGGGGGGAGGATACGCAGTATTTT. It yields the protein CASSQGDRGEDTQYF.

J is TRBJ1-5 and V is TRBV7-2; D is uncertain. Germline loops: CDR1 SGHTA, CDR2 FQGNSA. This CDR3 region has 17 residues. Trimming cost V 2 bases and J 0 bases, with 14 bases left between them. The CDR3 bases are TGTGCCAGCAGCTTATTTACTGGGCAGTCTAGCAATCAGCCCCAGCATTTT. Its translation is CASSLFTGQSSNQPQHF.

The chain employs TRBV9 and TRBJ2-3; TRBD2 agrees at 13 bases. This CDR3 region has 18 residues. CDR1 is SGDLS and CDR2 is YYNGEE in the germline V gene. V lost 0 bases to trimming and J lost 0 bases; unmatched junction nucleotides: 4. CDR3 protein: CASSVELAGGTSTDTQYF. The CDR3 region has the DNA TGTGCCAGCAGCGTAGAACTAGCGGGAGGGACTAGCACAGATACGCAGTATTTT.

The CDR3 sequence: CASSRGQAVSQPQHF. DNA of the CDR3: TGTGCCAGCAGCCGGGGACAGGCGGTTAGTCAGCCCCAGCATTTT. This chain uses TRBV5-8 with TRBJ1-5, with 8 bases matching TRBD1. In germline, CDR1 is SGHTS, CDR2 YDEGEE. Trimming took 4 bases from V and 6 from J; bases not matched to a gene: 9. The CDR3 length is 15 residues.

The rearrangement links TRBV5-7 to TRBJ2-7; D is perhaps TRBD2 (6 bases). TRBV5-7 is designated an ORF whose function remains uncertain. Between the trimmed V and J ends, which lost 6 bases and 3 bases, there was a span of 10 bases. CDR3 length: 12 residues. The CDR3: CASNDGSYEQYV. For the CDR3, the DNA is TGTGCCAGCAACGACGGGAGCTACGAGCAGTACGTC.

This chain links TRBV25-1 with TRBJ1-2; D gene ambiguous. Germline values: CDR1 MGHDK, CDR2 SYGVNS. The CDR3 is 13 residues long. The V end was cut by 5 bases, the J end by 7 bases, with 14 bases between. CDR3 loop: CASSLALGGGYTF. The CDR3 DNA reads TGTGCCAGCAGTTTAGCCCTCGGCGGTGGCTACACCTTC.

The chain is built from TRBV28 and TRBJ2-5, with TRBD2 matching over 11 bases. This CDR3 contains 15 residues. V dropped 6 bases and J dropped 0; count of bases not matched to a gene: 3. Germline V gene sequence: CDR1 MDHEN, CDR2 SYDVKM. The CDR3 coding sequence is TGTGCCAGCAGCTTAGCGGGAGGGTACCAAGAGACCCAGTACTTC. Translated, it gives CASSLAGGYQETQYF. Full variable domain (outside the CDR3, taken from reference TRBV28 and TRBJ2-5): DVKVTQSSRYLVKRTGEKVFLECVQDMDHENMFWYRQDPGLGLRLIYFSYDVKMKEKGDIPEGYSVSREKKERFSLILESASTNQTSMYLCASSLAGGYQETQYFGPGTRLLVL.

The chain uses TRBV6-1 and TRBJ2-1; D not certain. CDR3 length: 12 residues. V dropped 0 bases and J dropped 7 bases, with 4 bases sitting between them. In germline, CDR1 is MNHNS, CDR2 SASEGT. Written as DNA, the CDR3 is TGTGCCAGCAGTGAAGCTTGGAATGAGCAGTTCTTC. Amino acid sequence: CASSEAWNEQFF.

The CDR3 DNA sequence: TGTGCCAGCAGCCCGTCACTAGCGGGAGGGCTTACCTACGAGCAGTACTTC. Encoded protein: CASSPSLAGGLTYEQYF. The chain carries TRBV5-4 and TRBJ2-7, with 13 bases identical to TRBD2. The CDR3 has 17 amino acids. CDR1 is SGHNT and CDR2 is YYREEE in the germline V gene (reference sequence). The junction had 9 bases not matched to a gene; V was cut back by 4 bases and J by 2 bases.

This clone came up a few times. V gene TRBV5-1 combines with J gene TRBJ1-5, with D possibly TRBD1 on 5 matching bases. Germline CDR1 SGHRS, CDR2 YFSETQ. Trimming shortened V by 4 bases and J by 9 bases, and 14 bases separated the two germline ends. The CDR3 is 13 amino acids. CDR3 nucleotide sequence: TGCGCCAGCAGCAGCGGGGACGAAGGGCCCCAGCATTTT. Its protein is CASSSGDEGPQHF.

The chain is built from TRBV5-4 and TRBJ1-1; D is undetermined. The germline gives CDR1 SGHNT, CDR2 YYREEE (reference sequence). Trimming took off 4 bases at V and 1 base at J, with 14 bases between the two ends. The CDR3 is 15 residues long. For the CDR3, the DNA is TGTGCCAGCAGCGGTGAGACACGATCGAACACTGAAGCTTTCTTT. Translation gives CASSGETRSNTEAFF. The full variable domain, rest sourced from reference TRBV5-4 and TRBJ1-1, is ETGVTQSPTHLIKTRGQQVTLRCSSQSGHNTVSWYQQALGQGPQFIFQYYREEENGRGNFPPRFSGLQFPNYSSELNVNALELDDSALYLCASSGETRSNTEAFFGQGTRLTVV.

The chain uses TRBV19 and TRBJ1-4; unclear D gene. The V end lost 3 bases, the J end lost 0 bases, and 5 bases lay between the germline ends. Germline CDR1 and CDR2: LNHDA and SQIVND (reference sequence). The CDR3 sequence is 14 residues long. The DNA of the CDR3 is TGTGCCAGTAGTATGAGAGCAACTAATGAAAAACTGTTTTTT. Protein sequence: CASSMRATNEKLFF.

The J gene is TRBJ2-7, the V gene TRBV5-1; 8 nucleotides align to TRBD1. Germline trimming cut 4 bases from V and 7 bases from J; bases unmatched to any gene: 10. This CDR3 is 14 amino acids long. The germline V gene encodes CDR1 SGHRS and CDR2 YFSETQ. The CDR3 DNA follows: TGCGCCAGCAGCCGGTCAGGGGGCGCGGGGGAGCAGTACTTC. Its protein product is CASSRSGGAGEQYF.

This clone turned up a few times. The gene calls are TRBV25-1 and TRBJ1-5; tentative D call: TRBD1 (6 bases). CDR3 length: 14 amino acids. Germline values: CDR1 MGHDK, CDR2 SYGVNS. V was cut by 5 bases and J by 5 bases, with 13 bases left in between. The CDR3 reads CASSKAGDDQPQHF. The CDR3 nucleotides read TGTGCCAGCAGTAAAGCAGGGGATGATCAGCCCCAGCATTTT.

This CDR3 is CASSRTGAGANVLTF. CDR3 bases: TGTGCCAGCAGTAGGACAGGGGCCGGGGCCAACGTCCTGACTTTC. The chain joins TRBV6-5 to TRBJ2-6, with 9 bases identical to TRBD1. The CDR3 has 15 residues. Germline trimming cut 5 bases from V and 4 bases from J; bases unmatched to any gene: 3. Germline CDR1 and CDR2: MNHEY and SVGAGI.

V is TRBV18 and J is TRBJ1-4; maybe TRBD1 (6 bases). The CDR3 length is 17 residues. CDR1 is KGHSH and CDR2 is LQKENI in the germline V gene. Trimming stripped 3 bases from V and 4 bases from J, with 18 bases between. In DNA, the CDR3 is TGTGCCAGCTCACCTCCAGGGGCGAGAGTGGATAATGAAAAACTGTTTTTT. The encoded protein is CASSPPGARVDNEKLFF.

The V gene is TRBV5-1, the J gene TRBJ1-4; unclear D gene. Germline CDR1 and CDR2: SGHRS and YFSETQ. Trimming removed 4 bases at V and 5 bases at J, with 15 bases between. This CDR3 contains 15 residues. CDR3 amino acids: CASSTERWLNEKLFF. Here the CDR3 DNA reads TGCGCCAGCAGCACTGAACGCTGGTTGAATGAAAAACTGTTTTTT.

This clone was detected a few times. The chain has TRBV23-1 and TRBJ1-1; D is possibly TRBD1 (6 bases). TRBV23-1 is designated an ORF whose function remains uncertain. V dropped 7 bases and J dropped 0 bases, with 15 bases sitting between them. The CDR3 is 15 residues long. CDR3 sequence reads: CASTGGRGMNTEAFF. The CDR3 DNA reads as TGCGCCAGCACGGGCGGCAGGGGCATGAACACTGAAGCTTTCTTT.

This chain links TRBV19 with TRBJ1-1, with D possibly matching TRBD1 (5 bases). In germline, CDR1 is LNHDA, CDR2 SQIVND (reference sequence). Trimming took off 7 bases at V and 3 bases at J, with 12 bases between the two ends. This CDR3 region has 13 residues. The CDR3 region is CASKFAGHTEAFF. The DNA of the CDR3 is TGTGCCAGTAAGTTTGCAGGGCACACTGAAGCTTTCTTT.

This clone is deemed medium-sized (0.01 to 0.1%). The identical CDR3 is also encoded by other nucleotide sequences in the sample. This rearrangement joins TRBV4-2 to TRBJ1-1; the D is unclear. The V end lost 4 bases, the J end lost 2 bases, and 11 bases lay between the germline ends. The CDR3 has 14 amino acids. Per germline, CDR1 LGHNA and CDR2 YNFKEQ. Written as DNA, the CDR3 is TGTGCCAGCAGCCGAAGGTCTGGAAACACTGAAGCTTTCTTT. It codes for CASSRRSGNTEAFF.

This sequence joins TRBV4-1 and TRBJ1-2, with TRBD1 matching 11 bases. The CDR3 is made up of 15 amino acids. The J segment lost 5 bases and the V segment lost 4 bases, leaving 6 bases of the junction unmatched. CDR1 and CDR2 from the germline V gene are MGHRA and YSYEKL. For the CDR3, the DNA is TGCGCCAGCAGCCGATCTGGACAGGGGGCTTATGGCTACACCTTC. The encoded protein is CASSRSGQGAYGYTF.